The rows below give T cell receptor beta chains drawn from one sample of a study of T cell repertoires in cytomegalovirus infection. TCRdb passed the reads through MiXCR, listing each CDR3 protein once. The sample carries 250,000 to 300,000 distinct CDR3 sequences, less than 25% recorded once. Their target antigens are unknown. The sample was cultured PBMCs, taken from culture after CMV antigen stimulation. These receptors all stem from a human donor in good health (CMV status not recorded). Some clones in this sample may be carry-over from other donors' samples. Each CDR3 is given without its conserved first and last residue.

j_gene: TRBJ2-1
v_gene: TRBV24-1
CDR3aa: ATRTGTGANEQF

j_gene: TRBJ2-7
v_gene: TRBV7-2
CDR3aa: ASSGAGTKVTHLYEQY

j_gene: TRBJ1-5
v_gene: TRBV7-2
CDR3aa: ASSGDGGGNQPQH

j_gene: TRBJ2-2
v_gene: TRBV7-6
CDR3aa: ARSLAGPPGELF

j_gene: TRBJ2-7
v_gene: TRBV12-3/TRBV12-4
CDR3aa: ASSLGPGTSYEQY

j_gene: TRBJ2-1
v_gene: TRBV5-1
CDR3aa: ASRTTGGSYNEQF

j_gene: TRBJ2-4
v_gene: TRBV6-1
CDR3aa: ASSGTGAWNIQY

j_gene: TRBJ1-1
v_gene: TRBV14
CDR3aa: ASSQEGGILTTEAF

j_gene: TRBJ1-2
v_gene: TRBV13
CDR3aa: ASSPGTHYGYT

j_gene: TRBJ1-1
v_gene: TRBV6-2/TRBV6-3
CDR3aa: ASSYGGFMNTEAF

j_gene: TRBJ2-3
v_gene: TRBV12-3/TRBV12-4
CDR3aa: ASSREGSSTDTQY

j_gene: TRBJ2-1
v_gene: TRBV7-2
CDR3aa: ASSLTGAQSYNEQF

j_gene: TRBJ2-3
v_gene: TRBV12-5
CDR3aa: ASAWGSPGDTQY

j_gene: TRBJ1-1
v_gene: TRBV7-9
CDR3aa: ASRPGRGQAF

j_gene: TRBJ1-5
v_gene: TRBV5-1
CDR3aa: ASSPGQGASQPQH

j_gene: TRBJ1-5
v_gene: TRBV28
CDR3aa: ASSWGNKPQH

j_gene: TRBJ1-1
v_gene: TRBV15
CDR3aa: ATSGGRKNTEAF

j_gene: TRBJ1-2
v_gene: TRBV2
CDR3aa: ASPGGQANYGYT

j_gene: TRBJ1-1
v_gene: TRBV18
CDR3aa: ASSPLQGYAEAF

j_gene: TRBJ1-2
v_gene: TRBV5-1
CDR3aa: ASSLAGPRTYGYT

j_gene: TRBJ1-2
v_gene: TRBV28
CDR3aa: ASSLLGTTTYT

j_gene: TRBJ2-1
v_gene: TRBV12-3/TRBV12-4
CDR3aa: ASSLSGTREF

j_gene: TRBJ1-2
v_gene: TRBV19
CDR3aa: ASIQFPGQRYGYT

j_gene: TRBJ2-3
v_gene: TRBV7-2
CDR3aa: ASTQLDTQY

j_gene: TRBJ2-7
v_gene: TRBV19
CDR3aa: ASTNPGQAYEQY

j_gene: TRBJ2-5
v_gene: TRBV12-3/TRBV12-4
CDR3aa: ASSLNTVNPQETQY

j_gene: TRBJ2-1
v_gene: TRBV6-2/TRBV6-3
CDR3aa: ASRPRTSGNNEQF

j_gene: TRBJ1-6
v_gene: TRBV20-1
CDR3aa: SARGTANSPLH

j_gene: TRBJ2-3
v_gene: TRBV11-2
CDR3aa: ASSLDPQGALADTQY

j_gene: TRBJ1-4
v_gene: TRBV19
CDR3aa: ASSLEGIEKLF

j_gene: TRBJ2-2
v_gene: TRBV7-8
CDR3aa: ASSPEGLSYTGELF

j_gene: TRBJ1-2
v_gene: TRBV7-2
CDR3aa: ASRNWDRGAGYT

j_gene: TRBJ2-7
v_gene: TRBV9
CDR3aa: ASSASSGSYEQY

j_gene: TRBJ2-3
v_gene: TRBV2
CDR3aa: ASTYSGYGTDTQY

j_gene: TRBJ1-5
v_gene: TRBV20-1
CDR3aa: SAPPENQPQH

j_gene: TRBJ2-1
v_gene: TRBV6-5
CDR3aa: ASSETGTSLYEQF

j_gene: TRBJ2-7
v_gene: TRBV7-9
CDR3aa: ASSLGVGNWMEQY

j_gene: TRBJ2-7
v_gene: TRBV6-1
CDR3aa: ASSLGGRVHEQY

j_gene: TRBJ1-5
v_gene: TRBV10-3
CDR3aa: AISEPHGPGTLSNQPQH

j_gene: TRBJ1-1
v_gene: TRBV2
CDR3aa: ASTRDAEAF

j_gene: TRBJ1-5
v_gene: TRBV19
CDR3aa: ASSITGGQDQPQH

j_gene: TRBJ2-1
v_gene: TRBV3-1
CDR3aa: ASRLLAGGSYNEQF

j_gene: TRBJ2-1
v_gene: TRBV7-2
CDR3aa: ASSPQREGRGF

j_gene: TRBJ2-1
v_gene: TRBV19
CDR3aa: ASSRSLADEQF

j_gene: TRBJ1-2
v_gene: TRBV28
CDR3aa: ASSLSGDYGYT

j_gene: TRBJ1-4
v_gene: TRBV5-1
CDR3aa: ASSVDLGTGGLF

j_gene: TRBJ2-1
v_gene: TRBV18
CDR3aa: ASSPPSGYNEQF

j_gene: TRBJ1-1
v_gene: TRBV12-3/TRBV12-4
CDR3aa: ASQIHMNTEAF

j_gene: TRBJ2-5
v_gene: TRBV6-2/TRBV6-3
CDR3aa: ASSSSGGETQY

j_gene: TRBJ2-1
v_gene: TRBV11-2
CDR3aa: ASSLGTRLAGEGEQF

j_gene: TRBJ2-7
v_gene: TRBV7-9
CDR3aa: ASSLVSGGFNEQY

j_gene: TRBJ2-5
v_gene: TRBV12-3/TRBV12-4
CDR3aa: ASRTGGQETQY

j_gene: TRBJ2-3
v_gene: TRBV9
CDR3aa: ASSTRQGGGTDTQY